The following is a T cell receptor beta chain sequence with its context. Negative isolation was used for CD8+ and CD4+ T cells, and FACS enrichment was applied to TEMRA cells. When the RNA was reverse transcribed, random hexamers were used with an input of roughly 0.45 to 1 ug. The immunoSEQ assay covered 54 Vbeta and 13 Jbeta segments for CDR3. TCRdb reanalysed the immunoSEQ multiplex PCR reads using MiXCR and keeps one entry per CDR3 protein. Among about 150,000 distinct CDR3 sequences, 85% to 95% were seen once, and the ten largest hold 0.16%. This sample stems from a study of CD8 T cells in Susac syndrome. V lost 0 bases and J 5 bases, leaving 7 bases between the germline ends. Germline V CDR1 and CDR2: SQVTM, ANQGSEA. This CDR3 spans 12 amino acids.

Sequenced material: CD4+ T cells from PBMCs. The chain couples TRBV29-1 to TRBJ1-2, with TRBD1 as a possible D gene (5 bases). This TCR derives from a human donor with Susac syndrome. The CDR3 DNA reads as TGCAGCGTTGAAGATGGGGGGTATGGCTACACCTTC. Residues: CSVEDGGYGYTF. The full variable domain, in which reference TRBV29-1 and TRBJ1-2 provide the parts outside the CDR3, is SAVISQKPSRDICQRGTSLTIQCQVDSQVTMMFWYRQQPGQSLTLIATANQGSEATYESGFVIDKFPISRPNLTFSTLTVSNMSPEDSSIYLCSVEDGGYGYTFGSGTRLTVV.